Presented here are 23 T cell receptor beta chains from one specimen sequenced in a study of blood T cell repertoires in COVID-19. TCRdb keeps only in-frame clones here, not all; method: immunoSEQ multiplex PCR. Of approximately 52,000 clones in the sample, 80% to 90% were seen once. The source material was peripheral blood. The receptor set was obtained from an elderly woman with acute or convalescent COVID-19.

The CDR3 region is CASTWDGTGLEAFF. The CDR3 nucleotides read TGTGCCAGCACCTGGGATGGGACAGGGCTTGAAGCTTTCTTT. The rearrangement joins TRBV2 to TRBJ1-1, with 9 bases identical to TRBD1. Germline CDR1 and CDR2: SNHLY and FYNNEI. The trim removed 7 bases at V and 7 bases at J, leaving 10 bases unmatched. The CDR3 covers 14 residues. Drawing the rest from reference TRBV2 and TRBJ1-1, the complete variable domain is EPEVTQTPSHQVTQMGQEVILRCVPISNHLYFYWYRQILGQKVEFLVSFYNNEISEKSEIFDDQFSVERPDGSNFTLKIRSTKLEDSAMYFCASTWDGTGLEAFFGQGTRLTVV.

V is TRBV12-5 and J is TRBJ2-3, with D perhaps matching TRBD2 (6 bases). The CDR3 extends over 16 amino acids. The germline CDR1 and CDR2 sequences are LGHNT and FRNRAP. Trimming stripped 0 bases from V and 0 bases from J, with 10 bases between. The CDR3 DNA reads TGTGCTAGTGGTTTGGTACGGGGGAGGAGCACAGATACGCAGTATTTT. Translated, it gives CASGLVRGRSTDTQYF.

This sequence joins TRBV19 and TRBJ2-3; maybe TRBD2 (6 bases). Trimming removed 5 bases at V and 1 base at J, with 13 bases between. This CDR3 region has 15 residues. The germline V gene encodes CDR1 LNHDA and CDR2 SQIVND (reference sequence). The CDR3 nucleotides are TGTGCCAGTAGTGTTAGGGAGGTGGGCACAGATACGCAGTATTTT. This sequence encodes CASSVREVGTDTQYF. Full variable domain (remainder filled in from reference TRBV19 and TRBJ2-3): DGGITQSPKYLFRKEGQNVTLSCEQNLNHDAMYWYRQDPGQGLRLIYYSQIVNDFQKGDIAEGYSVSREKKESFPLTVTSAQKNPTAFYLCASSVREVGTDTQYFGPGTRLTVL.

In this sample, this clone turned up a few times. Compared with germline, one end of the junction differs, possibly owing to a read error. The V and J genes are TRBV11-2 and TRBJ1-2; perhaps TRBD1 as D (6 bases). This CDR3 is built from 14 residues. From germline, CDR1 is SGHAT and CDR2 FQNNGV. CDR3 amino acids: CASSLLRGQSRPSF. CDR3 DNA sequence: TGTGCCAGCAGCTTACTGAGAGGACAGAGTAGGCCTTCCTTC. The entire variable domain, with the rest obtained from reference TRBV11-2 and TRBJ1-2, is as follows: EAGVAQSPRYKIIEKRQSVAFWCNPISGHATLYWYQQILGQGPKLLIQFQNNGVVDDSQLPKDRFSAERLKGVDSTLKIQPAKLEDSAVYLCASSLLRGQSRPSFGSGTRLTVV.

The CDR3 nucleotides are TGTGCCAGCAGCAACCCGGGACAGACCACTGAAGCTTTCTTT. Translation gives CASSNPGQTTEAFF. The rearrangement links TRBV7-8 to TRBJ1-1, with TRBD1 matching 7 bases. Per the germline V gene, CDR1 is SGHVS and CDR2 is FQNEAQ. V was clipped by 5 bases and J by 4 bases; unmatched bases: 7. This CDR3 is 14 amino acids long.

This chain connects TRBV5-4 to TRBJ2-3; D is possibly TRBD2 (6 bases). CDR3 length equals 16 residues. V lost 4 bases and J 0 bases, leaving 15 bases between the germline ends. Germline V lookup: CDR1 SGHNT, CDR2 YYREEE (reference sequence). The CDR3 nucleotides are TGTGCCAGCAGCCCGCGGGACGGTTCTAGCACAGATACGCAGTATTTT. Translating gives CASSPRDGSSTDTQYF.

The chain recombines TRBV4-1 with TRBJ2-1; 9 bases are shared with TRBD2. The V and J ends lost 4 bases and 4 bases, in that order; junction bases with no gene match: 14. Germline CDR1 MGHRA, CDR2 YSYEKL. The CDR3 runs 18 residues. The CDR3 reads CASSPSGAPAGGYNEQFF. CDR3 in DNA: TGCGCCAGCAGCCCTAGTGGGGCCCCGGCGGGGGGGTACAATGAGCAGTTCTTC.

The V gene is TRBV27, the J gene TRBJ1-1, with a possible D match to TRBD1 (5 bases). The CDR3 totals 13 residues. V lost 4 bases and J 2 bases, leaving 8 bases between the germline ends. Germline CDR1 MNHEY, CDR2 SMNVEV (reference sequence). The CDR3 reads CASSSRVNTEAFF. CDR3 bases: TGTGCCAGCAGTTCCAGGGTTAACACTGAAGCTTTCTTT.

This chain uses TRBV7-9 with TRBJ1-1; D might be TRBD1 (5 bases). Germline CDR1 is SEHNR and CDR2 is FQNEAQ (reference sequence). The CDR3 length is 12 residues. V was clipped by 3 bases and J by 6 bases, with 8 bases between them. The CDR3 sequence is CASSFEGAEAFF. For the CDR3, the DNA is TGTGCCAGCAGCTTTGAAGGGGCTGAAGCTTTCTTT.

Here the CDR3 reads CASSRYREGHGYTF. In DNA form, the CDR3 reads TGTGCCAGCAGCCGATATCGGGAGGGCCATGGCTACACCTTC. This chain links TRBV7-8 with TRBJ1-2; D unresolved. The CDR3 has 14 amino acids. Germline CDR1 is SGHVS and CDR2 is FQNEAQ. V lost 5 bases and J lost 6, with 16 bases in between.

There are many counts of this clone. This CDR3 reads CASSSHRFPMNTEAFF. CDR3 sequence (DNA): TGTGCCAGCAGCTCGCACAGGTTTCCAATGAACACTGAAGCTTTCTTT. The rearrangement joins TRBV7-9 to TRBJ1-1; possible D gene TRBD1, 5 bases. The CDR3 runs 16 residues. Germline CDR1 reads SEHNR; CDR2 reads FQNEAQ (reference sequence). V lost 4 bases to trimming and J lost 0 bases, with 15 bases between them.

The chain couples TRBV3-1 (or the pseudogene TRBV3-2) to TRBJ1-1; TRBD1 is a possible D gene (5 bases). The V end was cut by 7 bases, the J end by 3 bases, with 15 bases between. CDR1 is LGHDT, CDR2 YNNKEL, per germline (reference sequence). CDR3 size: 14 residues. The CDR3 coding sequence is TGTGCCAGCACGCCGGGGAGGGGATACACTGAAGCTTTCTTT. Translation: CASTPGRGYTEAFF.

The gene calls are TRBV6-5 and TRBJ1-6, with a weak D call TRBD1 (6 bases). This CDR3 is 14 amino acids long. Germline V gene lookup returns CDR1 MNHEY and CDR2 SVGAGI. The ends were cut back, 6 bases at V and 6 bases at J, with 12 bases in the middle. In nucleotides, the CDR3 is TGTGCCAGCAGCCCCACAGGGATTAATTCACCCCTCCACTTT. It translates to CASSPTGINSPLHF.

This rearrangement joins TRBV6-6 to TRBJ2-3; TRBD2 agrees at 15 bases. The CDR3 runs 15 residues. Trimming removed 6 bases from V and 5 bases from J; junction bases left unmatched: 3. From germline, CDR1 is MNHNY and CDR2 SVGAGI (reference sequence). As DNA, the CDR3 is TGTGCCAGCAGAGGGACTAGCGGGGGGTTAGATACGCAGTATTTT. Translated: CASRGTSGGLDTQYF.

The V and J genes are TRBV30 and TRBJ2-2, with a tentative D call TRBD1 (5 bases). V was pared by 3 bases and J by 6 bases, with 14 bases between. The CDR3 is 14 residues long. The germline V gene encodes CDR1 GTSNPN and CDR2 SVGIG (reference sequence). CDR3 sequence (DNA): TGTGCCTGGAGGGTCACCAGGGAATCCGGGGAGCTGTTTTTT. Residues: CAWRVTRESGELFF.

The chain has TRBV18 and TRBJ1-2; no firm D call. CDR1 is KGHSH and CDR2 is LQKENI in the germline V gene. CDR3 size: 14 residues. V lost 6 bases and J 1 base, leaving 12 bases between the germline ends. The CDR3 loop reads CASSRGSFNYGYTF. The CDR3 DNA is TGTGCCAGCTCCCGGGGTTCCTTTAACTATGGCTACACCTTC.

V is TRBV21-1 and J is TRBJ2-7; the table's TRBD2 call for D was not verified on the DNA. TRBV21-1 is recorded as a pseudogene. The CDR3 has 15 residues. CDR3 coding DNA: TGTGCCAGCAGCAAAGCGGGCCGAGGGAGGGACGAGCAGTACTTC. Residues: CASSKAGRGRDEQYF.

This clone was recorded once. The CDR3 DNA sequence: TGCGCCAGCAGCTTCCGTCCTACTCGCGATTCACCCCTCCACTTT. This sequence encodes CASSFRPTRDSPLHF. J is TRBJ1-6 and V is TRBV5-1; no clear D gene. This CDR3 region has 15 residues. The germline gives CDR1 SGHRS, CDR2 YFSETQ. Trimming pared 2 bases from V and 8 bases from J, leaving 14 bases between.

The J gene is TRBJ1-2, the V gene TRBV19, with TRBD1 identical over 8 bases. This CDR3 is 15 amino acids long. After removal of 10 bases from V and 4 bases from J, the junction contained 14 bases not matched to a gene. The germline gives CDR1 LNHDA, CDR2 SQIVND (reference sequence). DNA for the CDR3: TGTGCCACCAGACAGGGGTTCGCTTTCTCCTATGGCTACACCTTC. Protein product: CATRQGFAFSYGYTF.

The chain combines TRBV12-3 or TRBV12-4 with TRBJ2-7, with D uncertain. Between the trimmed V and J ends, which lost 5 bases and 3 bases, there was a span of 5 bases. The CDR3 spans 11 residues. The CDR3 DNA reads TGTGCCAGCAGTCCACACTACGAGCAGTACTTC. It translates to CASSPHYEQYF.

The gene calls are TRBV6-5 and TRBJ2-2; D is ambiguous. Germline V gene sequence: CDR1 MNHEY, CDR2 SVGAGI. V was shortened by 7 bases and J by 6 bases, with 15 bases between the two germline ends. The CDR3 covers 14 residues. The CDR3 spells CASILGQQPGELFF. CDR3 nucleotides: TGTGCCAGCATTCTGGGCCAGCAGCCCGGGGAGCTGTTTTTT.

This chain connects TRBV3-1 (or the pseudogene TRBV3-2) to TRBJ1-5, with 7 bases identical to TRBD1. The J segment lost 11 bases and the V segment lost 4 bases, leaving 17 bases of the junction unmatched. This CDR3 comprises 16 residues. The germline V gene encodes CDR1 LGHDT and CDR2 YNNKEL (reference sequence). Here the CDR3 reads CASSPGTVSSRMAQHF. The DNA of the CDR3 is TGTGCCAGCAGCCCCGGGACAGTAAGTTCAAGAATGGCCCAGCATTTT.

The chain combines TRBV18 with TRBJ1-1, with D possibly being TRBD1 (5 bases). The germline V and J ends were trimmed by 3 bases and 1 base, with 9 bases remaining between them. Germline loops: CDR1 KGHSH, CDR2 LQKENI. The CDR3 loop spans 14 amino acids. CDR3 sequence: CASSPQTANTEAFF. DNA of the CDR3: TGTGCCAGCTCACCGCAGACAGCGAACACTGAAGCTTTCTTT.